Listed below are T cell receptor beta chains from one sample, sequenced in a study of OX40 agonist ivuxolimab in advanced cancers. Using immunoSEQ multiplex PCR, the repertoire was profiled, and TCRdb retains in-frame clones only, with some absent. This table holds 35,000 to 45,000 clones, 65% to 85% found once. Sequences were derived from CD4+ or CD8+ T cells sorted from blood, sampled in a trial of the OX40 agonist ivuxolimab. The receptors come from an adult with an advanced solid tumor such as melanoma, head and neck, liver or kidney cancer. Each CDR3 is given with its conserved first and last residue. The D gene is left open where the match is weak. Some rows have no size entry. The others give once, few or many, or a class for an expanded clone.

TRBJ2-5 TRBV2 TRBD2 NA TGTGCCAGCAGCGCAACTCACCGAGGACTAGCGGGGGGGGTGGAGCAAGGCCAGACCCAGTACTTC CASSATHRGLAGGVEQGQTQYF
TRBJ2-3 TRBV27 NA once TGTGCCAGCAGTTTCGGCAGCACAGATACGCAGTATTTT CASSFGSTDTQYF
TRBJ2-3 TRBV7-7 TRBD2 NA TGTGCTAGCAGCTCTGGACTAGCGGGGTCAGATACGCAGTATTTT CASSSGLAGSDTQYF
TRBJ2-1 TRBV9 NA few TGTGCCAGCAGCGAGGATCCGGACTCCTACAATGAGCAGTTCTTC CASSEDPDSYNEQFF
TRBJ1-5 TRBV28 NA NA TGTGCCAGCAGTTTGTCTCAGCCCCAGCATTTT CASSLSQPQHF
TRBJ1-2 TRBV4-3 NA NA TGCGCCAGCAGCCAAGAGCCGGCGCAGGGCAGCGGCTACACCTTC CASSQEPAQGSGYTF
TRBJ2-7 TRBV6-4 NA few NA CASRRRQLSLRAVLRSEQYF
TRBJ2-1 TRBV16 NA NA TGTGCCAGCAGCCAGTTAGGGGGGTTCACCTACAATGAGCAGTTCTTC CASSQLGGFTYNEQFF
TRBJ1-6 TRBV6-6 TRBD1 once TGTGCCAGCAGTTTTGGACAGGAGACCCTCCACTTT CASSFGQETLHF
TRBJ2-1 TRBV18 NA once TGTGCCAGCTCACCGGGACTCGGCAATGAGCAGTTCTTC CASSPGLGNEQFF
TRBJ1-4 TRBV30 NA NA TGTGCCTGGAGCAGCTCTTCGGGCAAACTGTTTTTT CAWSSSSGKLFF
TRBJ2-3 TRBV27 NA NA TGTGCCAGCAGTGAGGCAGATACGCAGTATTTT CASSEADTQYF
TRBJ2-7 TRBV2 TRBD1 NA TGTGCCAGCAGCTACGCCGCGACAGGGTCGTGGGAGCAGTACTTC CASSYAATGSWEQYF
TRBJ2-2 TRBV29-1 NA few TGCAGCGTCTACTCGACGGGACAACTCACCGGGGAGCTGTTTTTT CSVYSTGQLTGELFF
TRBJ2-7 TRBV15 NA NA TGTGCCACCAGCCCCAGGGGCGGGGAGCAGTACTTC CATSPRGGEQYF
TRBJ1-2 TRBV28 NA few TGTGCCAGCAGTTTATCTCTCTCTAACTATGGCTACACCTTC CASSLSLSNYGYTF
TRBJ2-2 TRBV9 NA NA TGTGCCAGCAGCGTGGAGGGACACTCGAACACCGGGGAGCTGTTTTTT CASSVEGHSNTGELFF
TRBJ1-1 TRBV7-9 NA NA TGTGCCAGCAGCTTAGAGGGGAGTAGCCACACTGAAGCTTTCTTT CASSLEGSSHTEAFF
TRBJ2-6 TRBV9 NA few TGTGCCAGCAGCCCCATGACAGCACCCAGCTCTGGGGCCAACGTCCTGACTTTC CASSPMTAPSSGANVLTF
TRBJ2-6 TRBV5-4 NA NA TGTGCCAGCAGCTTGGGGCAGGGGGAGGTATATGGGGCCAACGTCCTGACTTTC CASSLGQGEVYGANVLTF
TRBJ1-3 TRBV6-6 TRBD1 once TGTGCCAGCAGGGACAGGGGGAGCTCTGGAAACACCATATATTTT CASRDRGSSGNTIYF
TRBJ2-1 TRBV29-1 TRBD2 NA TGCAGCGTTGGGAGGTATTTGGGGACAGCTAGCGGGAGGGCCTACAATGAGCAGTTCTTC CSVGRYLGTASGRAYNEQFF